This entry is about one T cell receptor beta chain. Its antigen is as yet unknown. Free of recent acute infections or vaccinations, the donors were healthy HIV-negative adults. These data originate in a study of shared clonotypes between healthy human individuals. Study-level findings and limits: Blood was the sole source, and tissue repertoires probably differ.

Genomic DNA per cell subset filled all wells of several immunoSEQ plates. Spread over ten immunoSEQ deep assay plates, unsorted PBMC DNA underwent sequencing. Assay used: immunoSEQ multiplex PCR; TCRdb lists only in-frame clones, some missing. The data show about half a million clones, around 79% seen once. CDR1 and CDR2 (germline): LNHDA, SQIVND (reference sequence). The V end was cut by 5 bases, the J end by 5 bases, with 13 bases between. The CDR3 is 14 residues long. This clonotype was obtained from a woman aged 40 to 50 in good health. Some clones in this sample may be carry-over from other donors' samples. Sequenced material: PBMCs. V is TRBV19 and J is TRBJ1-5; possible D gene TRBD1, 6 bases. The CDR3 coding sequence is TGTGCCAGTAGTCCGCAAGGGGGTGATCAGCCCCAGCATTTT. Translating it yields CASSPQGGDQPQHF.